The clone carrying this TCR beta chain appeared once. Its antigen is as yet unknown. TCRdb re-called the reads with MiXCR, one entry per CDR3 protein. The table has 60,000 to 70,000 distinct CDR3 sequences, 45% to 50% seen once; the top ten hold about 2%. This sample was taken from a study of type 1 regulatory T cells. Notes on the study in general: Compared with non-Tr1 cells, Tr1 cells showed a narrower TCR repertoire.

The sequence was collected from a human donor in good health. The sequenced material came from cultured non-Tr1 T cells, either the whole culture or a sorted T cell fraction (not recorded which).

The CDR3 region is CSAIARDTYEQYF. The DNA of the CDR3 is TGCAGTGCTATAGCCCGAGATACCTACGAGCAGTACTTC. This chain joins TRBV20-1 and TRBJ2-7; D unclear. Germline V gives CDR1 DFQATT, CDR2 SNEGSKA (reference sequence). With 4 bases removed from V and 2 bases from J, the gap between germline ends came to 12 bases. CDR3 size: 13 residues.